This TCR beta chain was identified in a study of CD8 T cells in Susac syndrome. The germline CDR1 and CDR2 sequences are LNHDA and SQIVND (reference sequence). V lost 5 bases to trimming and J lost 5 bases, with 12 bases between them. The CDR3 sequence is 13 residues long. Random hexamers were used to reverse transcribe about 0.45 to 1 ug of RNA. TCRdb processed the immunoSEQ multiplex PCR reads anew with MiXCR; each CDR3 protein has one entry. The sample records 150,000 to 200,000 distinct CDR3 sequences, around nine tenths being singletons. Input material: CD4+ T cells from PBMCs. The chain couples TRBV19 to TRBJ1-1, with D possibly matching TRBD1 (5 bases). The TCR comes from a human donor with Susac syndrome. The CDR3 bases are TGTGCCAGTAGTCGTACGGGGGAAACTGAAGCTTTCTTT. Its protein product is CASSRTGETEAFF. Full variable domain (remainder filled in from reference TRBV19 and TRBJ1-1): DGGITQSPKYLFRKEGQNVTLSCEQNLNHDAMYWYRQDPGQGLRLIYYSQIVNDFQKGDIAEGYSVSREKKESFPLTVTSAQKNPTAFYLCASSRTGETEAFFGQGTRLTVV.